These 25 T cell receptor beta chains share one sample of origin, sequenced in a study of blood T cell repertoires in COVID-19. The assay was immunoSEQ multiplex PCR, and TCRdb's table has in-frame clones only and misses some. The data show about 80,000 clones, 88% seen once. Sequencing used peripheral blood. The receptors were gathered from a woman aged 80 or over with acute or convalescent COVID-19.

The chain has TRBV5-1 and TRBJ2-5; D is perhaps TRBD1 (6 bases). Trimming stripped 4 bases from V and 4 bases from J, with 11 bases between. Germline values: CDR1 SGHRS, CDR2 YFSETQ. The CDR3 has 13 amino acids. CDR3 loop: CASSTGSVETQYF. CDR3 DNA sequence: TGCGCCAGCAGCACAGGGTCGGTAGAGACCCAGTACTTC.

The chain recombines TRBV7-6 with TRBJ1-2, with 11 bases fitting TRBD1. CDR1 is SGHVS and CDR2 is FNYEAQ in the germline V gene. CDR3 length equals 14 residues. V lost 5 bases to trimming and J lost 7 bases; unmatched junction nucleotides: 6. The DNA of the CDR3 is TGTGCCAGCAGCCCCAGGACAGGGGGCTTTGGCTACACCTTC. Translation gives CASSPRTGGFGYTF.

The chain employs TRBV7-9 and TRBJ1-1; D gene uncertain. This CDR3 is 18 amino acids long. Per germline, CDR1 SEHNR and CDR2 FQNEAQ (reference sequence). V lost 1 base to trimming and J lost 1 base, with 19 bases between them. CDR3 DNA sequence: TGTGCCAGCAGCTTAGTAGGATCGAGGGTAATGCAGAACACTGAAGCTTTCTTT. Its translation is CASSLVGSRVMQNTEAFF.

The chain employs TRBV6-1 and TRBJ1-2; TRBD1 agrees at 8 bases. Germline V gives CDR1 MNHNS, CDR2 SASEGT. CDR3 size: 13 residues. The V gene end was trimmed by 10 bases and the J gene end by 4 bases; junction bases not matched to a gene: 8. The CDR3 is CAMTRGQGYGYTF. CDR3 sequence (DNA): TGTGCCATGACCCGTGGACAGGGCTATGGCTACACCTTC.

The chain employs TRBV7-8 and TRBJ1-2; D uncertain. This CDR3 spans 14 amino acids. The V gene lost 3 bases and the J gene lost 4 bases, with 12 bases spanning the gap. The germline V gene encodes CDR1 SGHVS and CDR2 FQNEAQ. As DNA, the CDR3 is TGTGCCAGCAGCTTTAGAGGGCCCCCCTATGGCTACACCTTC. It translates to CASSFRGPPYGYTF. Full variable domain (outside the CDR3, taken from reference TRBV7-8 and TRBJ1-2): GAGVSQSPRYKVAKRGQDVALRCDPISGHVSLFWYQQALGQGPEFLTYFQNEAQLDKSGLPSDRFFAERPEGSVSTLKIQRTQQEDSAVYLCASSFRGPPYGYTFGSGTRLTVV.

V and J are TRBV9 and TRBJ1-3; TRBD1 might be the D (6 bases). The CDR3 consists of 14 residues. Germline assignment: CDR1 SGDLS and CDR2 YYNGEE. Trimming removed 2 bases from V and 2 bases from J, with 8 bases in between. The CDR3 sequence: CASSVGAPGNTIYF. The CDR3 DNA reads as TGTGCCAGCAGCGTGGGGGCGCCTGGAAACACCATATATTTT.

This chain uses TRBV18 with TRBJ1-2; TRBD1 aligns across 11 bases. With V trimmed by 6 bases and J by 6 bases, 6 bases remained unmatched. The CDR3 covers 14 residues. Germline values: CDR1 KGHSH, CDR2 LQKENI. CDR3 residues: CASSPGQGAHGYTF. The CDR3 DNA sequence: TGTGCCAGCTCCCCTGGACAGGGGGCGCATGGCTACACCTTC.

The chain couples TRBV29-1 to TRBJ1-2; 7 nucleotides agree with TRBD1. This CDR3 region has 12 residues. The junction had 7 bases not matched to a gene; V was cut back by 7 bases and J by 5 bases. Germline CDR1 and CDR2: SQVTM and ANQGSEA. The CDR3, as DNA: TGCAGCGGTGGTACAGGGGAGTATGGCTACACCTTC. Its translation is CSGGTGEYGYTF.

Here the CDR3 DNA reads TGCGCCAGCACGTGGGGCGGGAGTAATTCACCCCTCCACTTT. Translating it yields CASTWGGSNSPLHF. The rearrangement uses TRBV5-1 and TRBJ1-6; TRBD1 is a possible D gene (5 bases). V lost 6 bases to trimming and J lost 6 bases, with 13 bases between them. The germline V gene has CDR1 SGHRS and CDR2 YFSETQ. The CDR3 has 14 amino acids.

The CDR3 sequence is CSASTTGGGTEAFF. The CDR3 nucleotides read TGCAGTGCTAGTACTACAGGGGGCGGAACTGAAGCTTTCTTT. This chain uses TRBV20-1 with TRBJ1-1, with 9 bases fitting TRBD1. Germline CDR1 DFQATT, CDR2 SNEGSKA (reference sequence). This CDR3 comprises 14 residues. The ends lost 3 bases at V and 5 bases at J; junction bases unmatched: 7.

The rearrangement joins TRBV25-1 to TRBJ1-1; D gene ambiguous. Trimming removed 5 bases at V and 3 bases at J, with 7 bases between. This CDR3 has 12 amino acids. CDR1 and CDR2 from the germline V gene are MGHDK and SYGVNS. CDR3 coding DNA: TGTGCCAGCAGTTCGGGGTACACTGAAGCTTTCTTT. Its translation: CASSSGYTEAFF.

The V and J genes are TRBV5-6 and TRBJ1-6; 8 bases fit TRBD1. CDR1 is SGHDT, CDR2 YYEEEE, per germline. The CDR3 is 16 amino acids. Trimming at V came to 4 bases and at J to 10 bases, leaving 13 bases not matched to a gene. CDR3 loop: CASSRRQGQAHSPLHF. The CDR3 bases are TGTGCCAGCAGCCGCCGACAGGGGCAGGCCCACTCACCCCTCCACTTT. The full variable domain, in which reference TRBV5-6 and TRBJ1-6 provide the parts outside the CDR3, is DAGVTQSPTHLIKTRGQQVTLRCSPKSGHDTVSWYQQALGQGPQFIFQYYEEEERQRGNFPDRFSGHQFPNYSSELNVNALLLGDSALYLCASSRRQGQAHSPLHFGNGTRLTVT.

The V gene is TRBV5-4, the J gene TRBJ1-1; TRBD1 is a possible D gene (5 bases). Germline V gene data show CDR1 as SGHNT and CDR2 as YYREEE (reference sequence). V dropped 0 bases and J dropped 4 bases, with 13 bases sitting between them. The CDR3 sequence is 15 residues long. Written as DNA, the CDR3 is TGTGCCAGCAGCTTGGCCACCAGGGATTTCACTGAAGCTTTCTTT. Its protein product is CASSLATRDFTEAFF.

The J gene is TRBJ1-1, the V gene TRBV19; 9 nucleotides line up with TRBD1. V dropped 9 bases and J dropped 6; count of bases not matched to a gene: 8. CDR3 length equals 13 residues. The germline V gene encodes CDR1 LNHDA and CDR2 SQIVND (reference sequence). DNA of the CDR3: TGTGCCAGCAAACAGGGGGCGCGGGCTGAAGCTTTCTTT. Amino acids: CASKQGARAEAFF.

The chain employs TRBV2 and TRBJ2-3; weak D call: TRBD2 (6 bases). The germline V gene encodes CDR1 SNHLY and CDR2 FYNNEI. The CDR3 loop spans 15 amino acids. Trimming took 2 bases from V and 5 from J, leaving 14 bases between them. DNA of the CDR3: TGTGCCAGCAGTGAATTGGCGGGGTCGGGAGATACGCAGTATTTT. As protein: CASSELAGSGDTQYF.

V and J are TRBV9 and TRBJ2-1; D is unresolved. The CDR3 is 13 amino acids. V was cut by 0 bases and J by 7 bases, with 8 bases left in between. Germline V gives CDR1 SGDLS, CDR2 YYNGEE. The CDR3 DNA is TGTGCCAGCAGCGTAGACGGGTTGAATGAGCAGTTCTTC. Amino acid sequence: CASSVDGLNEQFF. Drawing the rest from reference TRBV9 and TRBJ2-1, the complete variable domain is DSGVTQTPKHLITATGQRVTLRCSPRSGDLSVYWYQQSLDQGLQFLIQYYNGEERAKGNILERFSAQQFPDLHSELNLSSLELGDSALYFCASSVDGLNEQFFGPGTRLTVL.

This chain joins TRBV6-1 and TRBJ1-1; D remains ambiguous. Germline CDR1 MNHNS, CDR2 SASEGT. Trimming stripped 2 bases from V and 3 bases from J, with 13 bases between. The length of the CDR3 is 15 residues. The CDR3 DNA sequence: TGTGCCAGCAGTGAATTATCTCGGGGTGACACTGAAGCTTTCTTT. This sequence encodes CASSELSRGDTEAFF.

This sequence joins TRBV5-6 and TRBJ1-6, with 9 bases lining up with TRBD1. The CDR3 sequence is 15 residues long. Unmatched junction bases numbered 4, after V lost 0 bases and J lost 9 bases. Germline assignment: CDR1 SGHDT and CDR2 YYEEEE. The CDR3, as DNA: TGTGCCAGCAGCTTGGCGGGACAGGGTTCTTCACCCCTCCACTTT. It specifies CASSLAGQGSSPLHF. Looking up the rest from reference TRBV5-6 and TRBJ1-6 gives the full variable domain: DAGVTQSPTHLIKTRGQQVTLRCSPKSGHDTVSWYQQALGQGPQFIFQYYEEEERQRGNFPDRFSGHQFPNYSSELNVNALLLGDSALYLCASSLAGQGSSPLHFGNGTRLTVT.

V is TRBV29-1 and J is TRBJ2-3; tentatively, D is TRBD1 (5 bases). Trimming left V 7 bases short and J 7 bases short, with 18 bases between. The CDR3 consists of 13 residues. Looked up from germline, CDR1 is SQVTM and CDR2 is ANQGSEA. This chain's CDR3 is CSGLWQGSNTQYF. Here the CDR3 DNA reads TGCAGCGGGTTGTGGCAGGGCTCCAATACGCAGTATTTT.

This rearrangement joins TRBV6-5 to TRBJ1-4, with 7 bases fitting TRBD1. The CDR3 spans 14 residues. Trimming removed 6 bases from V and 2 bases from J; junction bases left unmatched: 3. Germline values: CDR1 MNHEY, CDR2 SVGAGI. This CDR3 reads CASRKGGTNEKLFF. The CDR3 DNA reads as TGTGCCAGCAGGAAAGGGGGCACTAATGAAAAACTGTTTTTT.

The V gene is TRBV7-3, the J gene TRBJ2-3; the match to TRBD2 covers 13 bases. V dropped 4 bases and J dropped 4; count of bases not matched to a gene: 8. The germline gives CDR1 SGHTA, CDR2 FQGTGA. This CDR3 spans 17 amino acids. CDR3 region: CASSSIRGLAGPDTQYF. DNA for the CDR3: TGTGCCAGCAGCTCAATCAGGGGACTAGCGGGGCCAGATACGCAGTATTTT. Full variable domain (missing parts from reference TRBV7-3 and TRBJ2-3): GAGVSQTPSNKVTEKGKYVELRCDPISGHTALYWYRQSLGQGPEFLIYFQGTGAADDSGLPNDRFFAVRPEGSVSTLKIQRTERGDSAVYLCASSSIRGLAGPDTQYFGPGTRLTVL.

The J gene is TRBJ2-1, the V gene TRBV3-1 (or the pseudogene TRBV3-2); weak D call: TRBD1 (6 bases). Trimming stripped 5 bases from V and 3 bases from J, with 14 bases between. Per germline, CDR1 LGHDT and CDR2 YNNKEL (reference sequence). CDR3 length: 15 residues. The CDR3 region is CASSSRQANYNEQFF. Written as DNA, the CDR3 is TGTGCCAGCAGCTCCCGACAGGCTAACTACAATGAGCAGTTCTTC.

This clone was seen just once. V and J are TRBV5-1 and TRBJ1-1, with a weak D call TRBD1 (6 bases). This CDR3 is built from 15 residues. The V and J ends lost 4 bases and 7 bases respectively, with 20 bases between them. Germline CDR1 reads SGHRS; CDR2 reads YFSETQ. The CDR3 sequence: CASSPGHSGSFEAFF. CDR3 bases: TGCGCCAGCAGCCCGGGACATTCGGGGTCCTTTGAAGCTTTCTTT.

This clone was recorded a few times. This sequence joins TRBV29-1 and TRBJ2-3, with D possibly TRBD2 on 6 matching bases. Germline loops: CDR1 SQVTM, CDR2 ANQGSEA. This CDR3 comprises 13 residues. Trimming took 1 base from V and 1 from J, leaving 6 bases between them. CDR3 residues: CSVEAGGTDTQYF. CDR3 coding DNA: TGCAGCGTTGAAGCGGGGGGCACAGATACGCAGTATTTT.

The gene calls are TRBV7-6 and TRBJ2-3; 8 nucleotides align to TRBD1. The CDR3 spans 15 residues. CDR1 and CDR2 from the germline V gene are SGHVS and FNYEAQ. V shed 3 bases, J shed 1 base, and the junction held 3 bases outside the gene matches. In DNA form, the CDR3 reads TGTGCCAGCAGCTTCGGACAGGGCGGCACAGATACGCAGTATTTT. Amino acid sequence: CASSFGQGGTDTQYF.